The 7 T cell receptor beta chains below were found in one sample sequenced in a study of shared clonotypes between healthy human individuals. TCRdb's copy holds only in-frame clones and misses some; the assay was immunoSEQ multiplex PCR. The sample comprises 1,500,000 or so clones, roughly 96% of which are singletons, and over 1% rests with the top ten. Sequenced material: naive CD4+ T cells sorted from blood. The subset is: CD45RA+ positively selected. The origin of the receptors is a man under 40 in good health.

Of note for this clone: Other DNA sequences of this sample code for an identical CDR3. The V call is TRBV19, the J call TRBJ1-2; no definite D call. The germline CDR1 and CDR2 sequences are LNHDA and SQIVND (reference sequence). The ends were cut back, 3 bases at V and 2 bases at J, with 7 bases in the middle. The CDR3 sequence is 13 residues long. The CDR3 reads CASSISENYGYTF. CDR3 in DNA: TGTGCCAGTAGTATTTCAGAGAACTATGGCTACACCTTC. Looking up the rest from reference TRBV19 and TRBJ1-2 gives the full variable domain: DGGITQSPKYLFRKEGQNVTLSCEQNLNHDAMYWYRQDPGQGLRLIYYSQIVNDFQKGDIAEGYSVSREKKESFPLTVTSAQKNPTAFYLCASSISENYGYTFGSGTRLTVV.

The chain combines TRBV28 with TRBJ2-7; TRBD2 aligns across 10 bases. V gave up 5 bases and J gave up 6 bases; unmatched junction bases: 7. The germline gives CDR1 MDHEN, CDR2 SYDVKM. This CDR3 has 14 amino acids. CDR3 sequence reads: CASSRSGRAVEQYF. CDR3 nucleotides: TGTGCCAGCAGTCGCAGCGGGAGGGCGGTCGAGCAGTACTTC.

The V call is TRBV18, the J call TRBJ2-3; unclear D gene. The CDR3 length is 13 residues. V gave up 1 base and J gave up 2 bases, with 4 bases separating them. The germline V gene has CDR1 KGHSH and CDR2 LQKENI. The CDR3 DNA follows: TGTGCCAGCTCACCACACATCACAGATACGCAGTATTTT. Amino acids: CASSPHITDTQYF.

Concerning this clone itself: The sample contains more than one DNA sequence encoding this CDR3. The chain carries TRBV2 and TRBJ2-3; 11 bases are shared with TRBD2. J gave up 3 bases and V 4 bases, and 3 bases lay outside the gene matches. Germline V gene lookup returns CDR1 SNHLY and CDR2 FYNNEI. The CDR3 totals 15 residues. The CDR3 DNA reads TGTGCCAGCAGTGCCCTAGCGGGAGGTACAGATACGCAGTATTTT. Protein sequence: CASSALAGGTDTQYF. The full variable domain, in which reference TRBV2 and TRBJ2-3 provide the parts outside the CDR3, is EPEVTQTPSHQVTQMGQEVILRCVPISNHLYFYWYRQILGQKVEFLVSFYNNEISEKSEIFDDQFSVERPDGSNFTLKIRSTKLEDSAMYFCASSALAGGTDTQYFGPGTRLTVL.

V and J are TRBV19 and TRBJ1-5; unclear D gene. Trimming removed 2 bases from V and 2 bases from J, with 16 bases in between. The germline V gene has CDR1 LNHDA and CDR2 SQIVND (reference sequence). This CDR3 is built from 17 residues. The CDR3 DNA is TGTGCCAGTAGTATATCGTCCGGAAACGGGGGCAATCAGCCCCAGCATTTT. As protein: CASSISSGNGGNQPQHF.

The chain has TRBV18 and TRBJ1-2; D gene unclear. V was shortened by 4 bases and J by 3 bases, with 9 bases between the two germline ends. Looked up from germline, CDR1 is KGHSH and CDR2 is LQKENI. The CDR3 covers 13 residues. The CDR3 nucleotides read TGTGCCAGCTCACTCAAGGCGTACTATGGCTACACCTTC. Translating gives CASSLKAYYGYTF. The whole variable domain, remainder taken from reference TRBV18 and TRBJ1-2, is NAGVMQNPRHLVRRRGQEARLRCSPMKGHSHVYWYRQLPEEGLKFMVYLQKENIIDESGMPKERFSAEFPKEGPSILRIQQVVRGDSAAYFCASSLKAYYGYTFGSGTRLTVV.

The J gene is TRBJ2-7, the V gene TRBV7-8, with 10 bases aligning to TRBD1. CDR1 and CDR2 from the germline V gene are SGHVS and FQNEAQ. Trimming at V came to 5 bases and at J to 3 bases, leaving 7 bases not matched to a gene. CDR3 size: 15 residues. CDR3 bases: TGTGCCAGCAGCCCGAGGGGACAGGGGTACTACGAGCAGTACTTC. This sequence encodes CASSPRGQGYYEQYF.